This TCR beta chain is drawn from a study of T cells in Graves' hyperthyroidism and ophthalmopathy. Broader study findings: Most thyroid clonotypes with frequency above 0.001 were detected in blood.

Diagnoses were made from clinical symptoms, serum measures (thyroxine and TRAb), thyroid ultrasound and orbital computed tomography. The CDR3 totals 17 residues. Trimming left V 4 bases short and J 0 bases short, with 16 bases between. Looked up from germline, CDR1 is KGHSH and CDR2 is LQKENI. Points on this clonotype: Its antigen remains unidentified.

Template material for amplifying TCR beta CDR3 regions consisted of RNA transcripts. First-round RT-PCR of the TCR CDR3 relied on the HTBI primer set. Via MiXCR, TCRdb re-called the multiplex PCR reads, giving one row per CDR3 protein. The table shows 500,000 to 550,000 distinct CDR3 sequences, with around 21% occurring only once. This clonotype was obtained from a man in his late teens or twenties with Graves' hyperthyroidism. V is TRBV18 and J is TRBJ1-3; tentative D call: TRBD1 (5 bases). Sequencing was carried out using blood. CDR3 sequence: CASSLQAGTISGNTIYF. The CDR3 DNA reads TGTGCCAGCTCACTTCAGGCCGGGACGATCTCTGGAAACACCATATATTTT.